The 27 T cell receptor beta chains presented below share a single source sample, sequenced in a study of blood T cell repertoires in COVID-19. The repertoire was sequenced with immunoSEQ multiplex PCR; TCRdb's copy has only in-frame clones and lacks some. The table shows about 170,000 clones, with 82% occurring only once. The sample was peripheral blood. The receptors shown here come from a woman between 40 and 55 years old with COVID-19, enrolled during active disease.

The chain links TRBV2 to TRBJ2-7, with 7 bases matching TRBD1. Per germline, CDR1 SNHLY and CDR2 FYNNEI. The CDR3 has 13 residues. V trimming: 6 bases; J trimming: 4 bases; junction bases outside the gene matches: 6. CDR3 residues: CASRGTGEYEQYF. DNA of the CDR3: TGTGCCAGCAGGGGTACAGGGGAGTACGAGCAGTACTTC.

The chain combines TRBV7-3 with TRBJ1-3, with D perhaps matching TRBD1 (6 bases). V was trimmed by 4 bases and J by 5 bases, leaving 21 bases between them. The V gene's germline CDR1 is SGHTA and CDR2 FQGTGA. The CDR3 totals 17 residues. The CDR3: CASSCLTLTGKRNTIYF. CDR3 sequence (DNA): TGTGCCAGCAGCTGCCTAACCCTGACAGGCAAGCGAAACACCATATATTTT. The whole variable domain, filled in from reference TRBV7-3 and TRBJ1-3, reads GAGVSQTPSNKVTEKGKYVELRCDPISGHTALYWYRQSLGQGPEFLIYFQGTGAADDSGLPNDRFFAVRPEGSVSTLKIQRTERGDSAVYLCASSCLTLTGKRNTIYFGEGSWLTVV.

The CDR3 DNA reads TGCGCCAGCAGCTTGGTAGGCTACACCTTC. It codes for CASSLVGYTF. The chain employs TRBV5-1 and TRBJ1-2, with D unresolved. This CDR3 region has 10 residues. V lost 0 bases to trimming and J lost 8 bases, with 2 bases between them. Per germline, CDR1 SGHRS and CDR2 YFSETQ.

This clone came up a few times. The V gene is TRBV6-5, the J gene TRBJ1-6, with D maybe TRBD1 (5 bases). The CDR3 is 14 residues long. Germline CDR1 is MNHEY and CDR2 is SVGAGI. Trimming left V 3 bases short and J 7 bases short, with 10 bases between. CDR3 sequence: CASSYDSTNSPLHF. For the CDR3, the DNA is TGTGCCAGCAGTTATGACAGTACGAATTCACCCCTCCACTTT.

The chain is built from TRBV18 and TRBJ2-3; no clear D. Germline V gives CDR1 KGHSH, CDR2 LQKENI. V gave up 2 bases and J gave up 3 bases, with 12 bases separating them. CDR3 length: 15 amino acids. CDR3 sequence reads: CASSPSPILTDTQYF. For the CDR3, the DNA is TGTGCCAGCTCACCATCCCCGATCCTAACAGATACGCAGTATTTT.

The chain uses TRBV7-2 and TRBJ2-5, with TRBD1 as a possible D gene (6 bases). CDR1 and CDR2 (germline): SGHTA, FQGNSA. Trimming shortened V by 5 bases and J by 1 base, and 11 bases separated the two germline ends. This CDR3 comprises 14 residues. The CDR3 spells CASSRNRVQETQYF. As DNA, the CDR3 is TGTGCCAGCAGCAGAAACAGGGTCCAAGAGACCCAGTACTTC.

This chain uses TRBV24-1 with TRBJ2-1, with TRBD2 identical over 10 bases. The trim removed 1 base at V and 7 bases at J, leaving 9 bases unmatched. From germline, CDR1 is KGHDR and CDR2 SFDVKD. This CDR3 has 17 residues. CDR3 DNA: TGTGCCACCAGTGATTTCCCCTCTAGCGGGAGTTTTAATGAGCAGTTCTTC. This codes for CATSDFPSSGSFNEQFF.

The gene calls are TRBV27 and TRBJ1-4; D is ambiguous. The CDR3 is 19 residues long. Germline V CDR1 and CDR2: MNHEY, SMNVEV (reference sequence). V lost 5 bases to trimming and J lost 6 bases, with 28 bases between them. This CDR3 reads CASSPRLRFEHPADEKLFF. The CDR3 DNA reads TGTGCCAGCAGTCCCCGATTAAGGTTCGAACACCCGGCGGATGAAAAACTGTTTTTT.

This clone was counted a few times. The chain combines TRBV28 with TRBJ1-3; 10 nucleotides match TRBD1. CDR1 is MDHEN, CDR2 SYDVKM, per germline. The CDR3 covers 16 residues. V gave up 4 bases and J gave up 4 bases; unmatched junction bases: 7. DNA for the CDR3: TGTGCCAGCAGTTCCCCGGGACAGGGGCTCGGAAACACCATATATTTT. Its translation is CASSSPGQGLGNTIYF.

The rearrangement joins TRBV5-6 to TRBJ1-2; D remains unclear. CDR3 length equals 13 residues. Germline V gene sequence: CDR1 SGHDT, CDR2 YYEEEE. The V gene lost 1 base and the J gene lost 7 bases, with 11 bases spanning the gap. As DNA, the CDR3 is TGTGCCAGCAGCTTGCGTTTTGAGGTTGGCTACACCTTC. Residues: CASSLRFEVGYTF. Full variable domain (remainder filled in from reference TRBV5-6 and TRBJ1-2): DAGVTQSPTHLIKTRGQQVTLRCSPKSGHDTVSWYQQALGQGPQFIFQYYEEEERQRGNFPDRFSGHQFPNYSSELNVNALLLGDSALYLCASSLRFEVGYTFGSGTRLTVV.

The chain is built from TRBV28 and TRBJ2-1, with 9 bases lining up with TRBD2. Losses at the gene ends were 2 bases for V and 4 bases for J; bases not matched to a gene: 3. The CDR3 has 15 amino acids. CDR1 and CDR2 (germline): MDHEN, SYDVKM. The CDR3 reads CASSLLAGPYNEQFF. DNA for the CDR3: TGTGCCAGCAGTTTACTAGCGGGGCCGTACAATGAGCAGTTCTTC.

This clone has more than one count but fewer than ten. The chain's CDR3 is CASSLEGDTGELFF. In DNA, the CDR3 is TGCGCCAGCAGCTTGGAGGGGGACACCGGGGAGCTGTTTTTT. This rearrangement joins TRBV5-1 to TRBJ2-2, with TRBD1 as a possible D gene (6 bases). The CDR3 runs to 14 residues. Germline assignment: CDR1 SGHRS and CDR2 YFSETQ. V was trimmed by 0 bases and J by 3 bases, leaving 6 bases between them.

CDR3 DNA: TGTGCCAGCAGCCGGGACAGCGCTTATGGCTACACCTTC. Protein product: CASSRDSAYGYTF. The chain joins TRBV6-5 to TRBJ1-2, with TRBD1 identical over 7 bases. Germline trimming cut 6 bases from V and 5 bases from J; bases unmatched to any gene: 6. Germline V gene data show CDR1 as MNHEY and CDR2 as SVGAGI. CDR3 length: 13 amino acids.

The V call is TRBV19, the J call TRBJ2-1; 10 bases fit TRBD1. Germline loops: CDR1 LNHDA, CDR2 SQIVND (reference sequence). This CDR3 is 18 amino acids long. V lost 3 bases, J lost 10 bases, and 18 bases stayed unmatched. CDR3: CASSIWTGGVPLPGEQFF. In DNA, the CDR3 is TGTGCCAGTAGTATCTGGACAGGGGGGGTCCCTCTCCCAGGCGAGCAGTTCTTC.

The chain uses TRBV5-4 and TRBJ2-5; TRBD2 agrees at 11 bases. CDR1 is SGHNT and CDR2 is YYREEE in the germline V gene (reference sequence). The CDR3 is made up of 17 amino acids. V shed 4 bases and J 0 bases; nucleotides not matched to a gene: 8. CDR3 DNA sequence: TGTGCCAGCAGCCGCATCCCGGGACTAGCGGACCAAGAGACCCAGTACTTC. This codes for CASSRIPGLADQETQYF.

Notes on this clone: This CDR3 is also generated by other DNA sequences in the sample. The V gene is TRBV7-9, the J gene TRBJ2-1, with TRBD2 as a possible D gene (5 bases). CDR3 length equals 12 residues. The germline V gene has CDR1 SEHNR and CDR2 FQNEAQ (reference sequence). V dropped 5 bases and J dropped 6 bases, with 8 bases sitting between them. The CDR3 DNA reads as TGTGCCAGCAGCCTAAGCGGCAATGAGCAGTTCTTC. This sequence encodes CASSLSGNEQFF.

The rearrangement joins TRBV4-1 to TRBJ1-5; tentatively, D is TRBD1 (5 bases). The CDR3 loop spans 16 amino acids. The V end lost 4 bases, the J end lost 0 bases, and 13 bases lay between the germline ends. Looked up from germline, CDR1 is MGHRA and CDR2 is YSYEKL. The CDR3 sequence: CASSPSHGGSNQPQHF. CDR3 sequence (DNA): TGCGCCAGCAGCCCCTCCCACGGGGGTAGCAATCAGCCCCAGCATTTT.

The genes are TRBV29-1 and TRBJ2-2, with TRBD1 matching over 7 bases. J lost 2 bases, V lost 6 bases, and 12 bases had no gene match. The CDR3 runs 16 residues. In germline, CDR1 is SQVTM, CDR2 ANQGSEA. In nucleotides, the CDR3 is TGCAGCGTCAAAACCGGGACAGTCGCTAACACCGGGGAGCTGTTTTTT. As protein: CSVKTGTVANTGELFF.

This sequence joins TRBV5-4 and TRBJ1-1, with TRBD1 identical over 8 bases. The length of the CDR3 is 14 residues. Germline assignment: CDR1 SGHNT and CDR2 YYREEE (reference sequence). V lost 4 bases to trimming and J lost 6 bases; unmatched junction nucleotides: 8. This CDR3 is CASSTTGGRAEAFF. DNA for the CDR3: TGTGCCAGCAGCACAACAGGGGGGAGAGCTGAAGCTTTCTTT.

The V and J genes are TRBV7-2 and TRBJ2-5; 10 nucleotides agree with TRBD2. CDR1 SGHTA and CDR2 FQGNSA come from the germline V gene. The ends lost 5 bases at V and 4 bases at J; junction bases unmatched: 10. The CDR3 runs 16 residues. CDR3 amino acids: CASSPLVSSGRETQYF. In DNA, the CDR3 is TGTGCCAGCAGCCCCCTCGTATCTAGCGGGAGAGAGACCCAGTACTTC.

V gene TRBV19 combines with J gene TRBJ2-1; 7 bases map to TRBD2. This CDR3 is 17 amino acids long. In germline, CDR1 is LNHDA, CDR2 SQIVND (reference sequence). J was trimmed by 5 bases and V by 0 bases; bases with no gene match: 10. The CDR3 DNA is TGTGCCAGTAGTATAGATGCGACTTCTAGCGGTAACAATGAGCAGTTCTTC. It yields the protein CASSIDATSSGNNEQFF.

The DNA for the CDR3 is TGTGCCAGCAGCTTTACCGAGAGTTATGGCTACACCTTC. This translates into CASSFTESYGYTF. The V and J genes are TRBV7-8 and TRBJ1-2; D gene unclear. Trimming cost V 3 bases and J 5 bases, with 10 bases left between them. This CDR3 is built from 13 residues. CDR1 is SGHVS, CDR2 FQNEAQ, per germline.

V gene TRBV5-5 combines with J gene TRBJ1-5; 10 bases match TRBD1. The CDR3 has 15 amino acids. Germline V gene data show CDR1 as SGHKS and CDR2 as YYEKEE (reference sequence). V shed 5 bases and J 5 bases; nucleotides not matched to a gene: 7. The CDR3 protein is CASRPTGGEYQPQHF. The CDR3, as DNA: TGTGCCAGCAGACCGACAGGGGGCGAGTATCAGCCCCAGCATTTT.

This chain uses TRBV4-1 with TRBJ2-3; 9 nucleotides align to TRBD2. V was pared by 2 bases and J by 2 bases, with 17 bases of the junction left unmatched. This CDR3 is built from 20 residues. CDR1 MGHRA and CDR2 YSYEKL come from the germline V gene. CDR3 sequence (DNA): TGCGCCAGCAGCCAATTCCCGACTAGCGGCCGAACACCCACCACAGATACGCAGTATTTT. This sequence encodes CASSQFPTSGRTPTTDTQYF.

CDR3 region: CASSRQTDTQYF. For the CDR3, the DNA is TGTGCCAGCAGCCGTCAGACAGATACGCAGTATTTT. The rearrangement uses TRBV12-3 or TRBV12-4 and TRBJ2-3, with D unclear. The CDR3 is made up of 12 amino acids. V shed 6 bases and J shed 3 bases, with 7 bases lying between them.

A few counts support this clone. V and J are TRBV12-3 or TRBV12-4 and TRBJ1-5, with unresolved D. The length of the CDR3 is 13 residues. V shed 7 bases and J shed 9 bases, with 16 bases lying between them. CDR3 sequence: CASTSGFLGPQHF. The CDR3 DNA sequence: TGTGCCAGCACCTCGGGATTTTTGGGGCCCCAGCATTTT.

This chain connects TRBV7-6 to TRBJ2-1, with TRBD1 matching 7 bases. With V trimmed by 5 bases and J by 6 bases, 4 bases remained unmatched. Germline assignment: CDR1 SGHVS and CDR2 FNYEAQ. The length of the CDR3 is 13 residues. CDR3 DNA: TGTGCCAGCAGCATAGACAGGGTCAATGAGCAGTTCTTC. Translating it yields CASSIDRVNEQFF.